These 7 T cell receptor beta chains were all obtained from the same sample, sequenced in a study of control samples from healthy donors and cancer patients. Here immunoSEQ multiplex PCR was the method, and the copy in TCRdb shows in-frame clones only, minus some. The sample lists roughly 170,000 clones; approximately 92% were seen once. The sample taken for sequencing was blood. Receptors were obtained from a man younger than 35 in good health.

The chain carries TRBV9 and TRBJ2-6; unclear D gene. The CDR3 sequence is 15 residues long. Germline V gene data show CDR1 as SGDLS and CDR2 as YYNGEE. Trimming shortened V by 0 bases and J by 0 bases, and 4 bases separated the two germline ends. CDR3 bases: TGTGCCAGCAGCGTAGACGACTCTGGGGCCAACGTCCTGACTTTC. Residues: CASSVDDSGANVLTF. Based on the CDR3 plus reference TRBV9 and TRBJ2-6, the full variable domain is DSGVTQTPKHLITATGQRVTLRCSPRSGDLSVYWYQQSLDQGLQFLIQYYNGEERAKGNILERFSAQQFPDLHSELNLSSLELGDSALYFCASSVDDSGANVLTFGAGSRLTVL.

The genes are TRBV19 and TRBJ1-2; maybe TRBD1 (6 bases). V gave up 6 bases and J gave up 5 bases, with 16 bases separating them. The CDR3 covers 14 residues. CDR1 and CDR2 (germline): LNHDA, SQIVND (reference sequence). CDR3 region: CASSQRGAGYGYTF. As DNA, the CDR3 is TGTGCCAGTAGCCAACGGGGGGCAGGATATGGCTACACCTTC.

This chain uses TRBV24-1 with TRBJ2-7, with 9 positions matching TRBD1. The CDR3 runs to 15 residues. J gave up 4 bases and V 9 bases, and 12 bases lay outside the gene matches. From germline, CDR1 is KGHDR and CDR2 SFDVKD. The CDR3 region has the DNA TGTGCCACCTCTACCGGGACAGGGATTAGGTACGAGCAGTACTTC. Amino acid sequence: CATSTGTGIRYEQYF.

This chain uses TRBV30 with TRBJ2-7; TRBD2 matches 8 bases. The CDR3 extends over 15 amino acids. Germline CDR1 and CDR2: GTSNPN and SVGIG (reference sequence). V dropped 5 bases and J dropped 3; count of bases not matched to a gene: 12. CDR3: CAWSRGGGQVYEQYF. Written as DNA, the CDR3 is TGTGCCTGGTCCAGAGGCGGGGGGCAGGTCTACGAGCAGTACTTC.

In this sample, this clone turned up once. V and J are TRBV2 and TRBJ2-7, with a weak D call TRBD2 (6 bases). Trimming left V 6 bases short and J 3 bases short, with 9 bases between. Germline values: CDR1 SNHLY, CDR2 FYNNEI. The CDR3 spans 12 residues. The chain's CDR3 is CASRGTYYEQYF. DNA of the CDR3: TGTGCCAGCAGGGGGACTTACTACGAGCAGTACTTC.

The chain couples TRBV7-9 to TRBJ1-3; D gene ambiguous. Trimming removed 4 bases at V and 1 base at J, with 17 bases between. Germline CDR1 is SEHNR and CDR2 is FQNEAQ (reference sequence). This CDR3 is built from 17 residues. DNA for the CDR3: TGTGCCAGCAGCTCCCCGTTTAATGGTCTATCTGGAAACACCATATATTTT. Amino acid sequence: CASSSPFNGLSGNTIYF. Full variable domain (outside the CDR3, taken from reference TRBV7-9 and TRBJ1-3): DTGVSQNPRHKITKRGQNVTFRCDPISEHNRLYWYRQTLGQGPEFLTYFQNEAQLEKSRLLSDRFSAERPKGSFSTLEIQRTEQGDSAMYLCASSSPFNGLSGNTIYFGEGSWLTVV.

The rearrangement uses TRBV7-6 and TRBJ2-7, with 8 bases lining up with TRBD1. V was clipped by 6 bases and J by 2 bases; unmatched bases: 12. The V gene's germline CDR1 is SGHVS and CDR2 FNYEAQ. The CDR3 runs to 16 residues. CDR3 region: CASSRPLTGAPYEQYF. For the CDR3, the DNA is TGTGCCAGCAGTCGACCGTTGACAGGGGCTCCCTACGAGCAGTACTTC.